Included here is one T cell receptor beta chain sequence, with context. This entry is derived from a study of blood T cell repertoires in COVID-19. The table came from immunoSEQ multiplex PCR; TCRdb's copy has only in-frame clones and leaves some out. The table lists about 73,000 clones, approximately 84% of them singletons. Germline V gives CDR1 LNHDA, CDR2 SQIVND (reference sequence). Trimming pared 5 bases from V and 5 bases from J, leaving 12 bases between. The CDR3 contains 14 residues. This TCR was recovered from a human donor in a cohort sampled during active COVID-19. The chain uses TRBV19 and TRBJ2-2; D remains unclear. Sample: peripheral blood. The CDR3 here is CASSALYETGELFF. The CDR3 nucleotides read TGTGCCAGTAGTGCGCTGTACGAGACCGGGGAGCTGTTTTTT.